What follows is one T cell receptor beta chain and its context. As yet, its antigen is unknown. The source of the sample is a study of T cells after yellow fever vaccination. Study background: Low-cell-number fractions were prepared with SMART-Seq v4 Ultra Low Input.

Study findings and constraints: Post-booster samples contained most primary-vaccination clones (approximately 96% CD4, about 90% CD8). Only a minor proportion of clonotypes was detected across both CD4 and CD8 compartments.

The CDR3 has 15 residues. Germline loops: CDR1 LNHDA, CDR2 SQIVND (reference sequence). V lost 4 bases, J lost 1 base, and 12 bases lay in between. TCRdb redid the calling of the 5' RACE reads with MiXCR, one entry per CDR3 protein. The table lists some 500,000 distinct CDR3 sequences, approximately 13% of them singletons. The chain joins TRBV19 to TRBJ2-3; no clear D gene. Sequences were derived from PBMCs, sampled on the day of the yellow fever booster vaccination. This TCR was recovered from a man under 40 who received the YFV17D yellow fever vaccine. The DNA for the CDR3 is TGTGCCAGTAGTAAGAGGACGGGCGGCACAGATACGCAGTATTTT. Protein product: CASSKRTGGTDTQYF.